Listed here are 30 T cell receptor beta chains from one sample, sequenced in a study of blood T cells in healthy people across ages. A sample-barcoded 5' primer and a J-beta primer mix were used in a second PCR of about 7 to 12 cycles. TCRdb re-derived calls from the 5' RACE reads in MiXCR, one entry per CDR3 protein. The top ten hold roughly 12% of the sample, which has about 900,000 distinct CDR3 sequences, about 48% seen once. The specimen sequenced was blood. The receptors come from a man younger than 40 in good health.

As regards this clonotype: The junction does not match germline at one end; this may be a read error. The rearrangement joins TRBV7-3 to TRBJ2-7; D is unresolved. CDR3 length: 13 residues. From germline, CDR1 is SGHTA and CDR2 FQGTGA. CDR3 in amino acids: CASSLTDVGEQYF. CDR3 in DNA: TGTGCCAGCAGCCTAACAGATGTGGGCGAGCAGTACTTC.

This chain uses TRBV20-1 with TRBJ1-2, with a tentative D call TRBD1 (6 bases). This CDR3 has 13 amino acids. Germline CDR1 and CDR2: DFQATT and SNEGSKA (reference sequence). Deletions cut 0 bases from V and 7 bases from J, with 12 bases between. Here the CDR3 DNA reads TGCAGTGCTAGAGACGGGGGCGAAGCTGGCTACACCTTC. This sequence encodes CSARDGGEAGYTF.

This clonotype has a count of ten or more. The gene calls are TRBV6-5 and TRBJ1-1; the match to TRBD1 covers 8 bases. The CDR3 extends over 12 amino acids. Germline CDR1 reads MNHEY; CDR2 reads SVGAGI. V lost 6 bases, J lost 10 bases, and 7 bases stayed unmatched. The CDR3, as DNA: TGTGCCAGCAGCCTACTGACAGGGGTAGCTTTCTTT. Translated: CASSLLTGVAFF.

This sequence joins TRBV4-3 and TRBJ1-1; D is unclear. The V and J ends lost 0 bases and 0 bases respectively, with 8 bases between them. CDR1 is LGHNA, CDR2 YSLEER, per germline. This CDR3 is built from 15 residues. CDR3 sequence: CASSQDEGMNTEAFF. CDR3 sequence (DNA): TGCGCCAGCAGCCAAGATGAGGGCATGAACACTGAAGCTTTCTTT.

In the case of this clonotype: Its ends do not fully match the called genes, so a read error is possible. This chain connects TRBV6-2 or TRBV6-3 to TRBJ2-3, with TRBD2 matching 11 bases. The V gene's germline CDR1 is MNHEY and CDR2 SVGEGT. This CDR3 is 16 amino acids long. CDR3 nucleotides: TGTGCCAGCACTGCGAGACTAGCGGGACTCACAGGTACGCAGTATTTT. Residues: CASTARLAGLTGTQYF.

This clonotype was counted once. This chain links TRBV5-6 with TRBJ1-2, with D possibly matching TRBD1 (5 bases). Germline CDR1 reads SGHDT; CDR2 reads YYEEEE. V was shortened by 4 bases and J by 3 bases, with 13 bases between the two germline ends. CDR3 length: 14 amino acids. The CDR3 protein is CASSPRDRHYGYTF. Here the CDR3 DNA reads TGTGCCAGCAGCCCAAGGGACCGCCACTATGGCTACACCTTC.

This clonotype turned up a few times. The chain carries TRBV20-1 and TRBJ2-2, with D unclear. V lost 2 bases, J lost 0 bases, and 10 bases lay in between. Per the germline V gene, CDR1 is DFQATT and CDR2 is SNEGSKA (reference sequence). The CDR3 loop spans 15 amino acids. The CDR3: CSARPGGANTGELFF. The CDR3 DNA sequence: TGCAGTGCTAGACCAGGCGGCGCGAACACCGGGGAGCTGTTTTTT.

The V call is TRBV7-3, the J call TRBJ2-3; D is possibly TRBD2 (6 bases). The CDR3 consists of 15 residues. Germline lookup yields CDR1 SGHTA and CDR2 FQGTGA. Trimming pared 4 bases from V and 5 bases from J, leaving 16 bases between. CDR3 DNA: TGTGCCAGCAGCTCCACGGCAGGGCGGGAAGATACGCAGTATTTT. It yields the protein CASSSTAGREDTQYF.

The sample holds a few counts of this clonotype. This rearrangement joins TRBV6-1 to TRBJ2-1; tentatively, D is TRBD2 (6 bases). The germline CDR1 and CDR2 sequences are MNHNS and SASEGT. Trimming removed 6 bases at V and 7 bases at J, with 16 bases between. CDR3 length equals 14 residues. The DNA for the CDR3 is TGTGCCAGCAGCGTACGACTAGTCGATAATGAGCAGTTCTTC. Encoded protein: CASSVRLVDNEQFF.

The chain couples TRBV6-5 to TRBJ2-3; D is perhaps TRBD2 (5 bases). The CDR3 totals 15 residues. Trimming took off 4 bases at V and 2 bases at J, with 13 bases between the two ends. Germline CDR1 is MNHEY and CDR2 is SVGAGI. CDR3 in DNA: TGTGCCAGCAGTTGCGGGCAGCTTACCACAGATACGCAGTATTTT. Residues: CASSCGQLTTDTQYF.

DNA of the CDR3: TGTGCCAGCAGTCCACAGGTATTCGACTACGAGCAGTACTTC. It yields the protein CASSPQVFDYEQYF. The chain links TRBV27 to TRBJ2-7, with D possibly TRBD1 on 5 matching bases. This CDR3 comprises 14 residues. The V gene lost 5 bases and the J gene lost 3 bases, with 14 bases spanning the gap. CDR1 and CDR2 (germline): MNHEY, SMNVEV (reference sequence).

The chain combines TRBV3-1 with TRBJ2-1; D might be TRBD2 (6 bases). The CDR3 sequence is 13 residues long. V lost 6 bases, J lost 8 bases, and 14 bases lay in between. Germline V gene sequence: CDR1 LGHDT, CDR2 YNNKEL (reference sequence). The CDR3 sequence: CASSQRGGYEQFF. The CDR3 nucleotides are TGTGCCAGCAGTCAAAGAGGAGGGTATGAGCAGTTCTTC.

V is TRBV11-3 and J is TRBJ2-7; TRBD1 agrees at 11 bases. CDR1 is SGHNT, CDR2 YENEEA, per germline. There are 15 residues in the CDR3. V was pared by 5 bases and J by 2 bases, with 5 bases of the junction left unmatched. The CDR3 bases are TGTGCCAGCAGCACGGGACAGGGGGTGACCTACGAGCAGTACTTC. This gives the protein CASSTGQGVTYEQYF.

A single count supports this clonotype. This CDR3 reads CAGTDSNGRGLYEQYF. The CDR3 nucleotides are TGTGCCGGCACCGATTCTAACGGCAGGGGCTTATACGAGCAGTACTTC. The chain combines TRBV28 with TRBJ2-7; a possible D gene is TRBD1 (6 bases). Per the germline V gene, CDR1 is MDHEN and CDR2 is SYDVKM. Trimming left V 11 bases short and J 4 bases short, with 27 bases between. The CDR3 sequence is 16 residues long.

The rearrangement uses TRBV5-1 and TRBJ2-1; 8 bases agree with TRBD2. Germline V gene lookup returns CDR1 SGHRS and CDR2 YFSETQ. The CDR3 consists of 14 residues. V shed 9 bases, J shed 1 base, and the junction held 6 bases outside the gene matches. In DNA, the CDR3 is TGCGCCACCTCGGGGGGGAGGTCCTACAATGAGCAGTTCTTC. Residues: CATSGGRSYNEQFF.

This clonotype has just one count. The CDR3 is CASTSLTYEQYF. The CDR3 DNA sequence: TGTGCCAGCACTTCCCTAACCTACGAGCAGTACTTC. The chain has TRBV6-5 and TRBJ2-7; no firm D call. The CDR3 has 12 amino acids. Trimming stripped 7 bases from V and 2 bases from J, with 9 bases between. Germline V CDR1 and CDR2: MNHEY, SVGAGI.

The rearrangement uses TRBV4-1 and TRBJ2-1; D might be TRBD1 (5 bases). V was trimmed by 3 bases and J by 7 bases, leaving 16 bases between them. CDR1 and CDR2 (germline): MGHRA, YSYEKL. The CDR3 contains 15 residues. The CDR3 loop reads CASSQVDSLRNEQFF. In nucleotides, the CDR3 is TGCGCCAGCAGCCAGGTCGACAGCCTCCGGAATGAGCAGTTCTTC.

The chain links TRBV5-1 to TRBJ1-1; possible D gene TRBD1, 5 bases. The CDR3 is 14 amino acids. V gave up 7 bases and J gave up 1 base, with 14 bases separating them. The V gene's germline CDR1 is SGHRS and CDR2 YFSETQ. The CDR3 DNA reads TGCGCCAGCGGGGTAAGAACAGGGAACACTGAAGCTTTCTTT. Amino acid sequence: CASGVRTGNTEAFF.

The chain carries TRBV4-2 and TRBJ2-1; D may be TRBD2 (5 bases). With 0 bases removed from V and 10 bases from J, the gap between germline ends came to 10 bases. Looked up from germline, CDR1 is LGHNA and CDR2 is YNFKEQ. This CDR3 comprises 13 residues. In DNA form, the CDR3 reads TGTGCCAGCAGCCAAGAATTGGGCGGGGAGCAGTTCTTC. It encodes CASSQELGGEQFF.

The CDR3 sequence: CASIAVWSYNEQFF. The CDR3, as DNA: TGTGCCAGCATCGCGGTATGGTCGTACAATGAGCAGTTCTTC. The V and J genes are TRBV21-1 and TRBJ2-1. TRBV21-1 constitutes a pseudogene. CDR3 size: 14 residues.

Concerning this clonotype itself: The junction does not match germline at one end; this may be a read error. The chain employs TRBV6-5 and TRBJ1-2; the D gene is possibly TRBD1 (6 bases). CDR3 length: 13 residues. CDR1 and CDR2 (germline): MNHEY, SVGAGI. The DNA of the CDR3 is TGTGCTAGCAGTGACAGGACTAACTATGGCTACACCTTC. Its translation: CASSDRTNYGYTF.

This chain connects TRBV3-1 to TRBJ2-1; 7 bases are shared with TRBD2. Trimming at V came to 5 bases and at J to 13 bases, leaving 5 bases not matched to a gene. The CDR3 runs to 11 residues. The germline V gene encodes CDR1 LGHDT and CDR2 YNNKEL (reference sequence). In DNA form, the CDR3 reads TGTGCCAGCAGCTCTCGGGGGGTCCAGTTCTTC. Its protein is CASSSRGVQFF.

CDR3 amino acids: CASSQGRGTLSSGNTIYF. CDR3 DNA: TGCGCCAGCAGCCAAGGCCGCGGGACATTGAGCTCTGGAAACACCATATATTTT. The V gene is TRBV4-1, the J gene TRBJ1-3; tentative D call: TRBD1 (6 bases). Trimming removed 1 base from V and 0 bases from J, with 16 bases in between. CDR3 size: 18 residues. Germline-derived CDR1 and CDR2 are MGHRA and YSYEKL.

The chain couples TRBV5-1 to TRBJ1-1, with 8 positions matching TRBD1. Per the germline V gene, CDR1 is SGHRS and CDR2 is YFSETQ. This CDR3 has 15 amino acids. Germline trimming cut 2 bases from V and 8 bases from J; bases unmatched to any gene: 11. The chain's CDR3 is CASSFGTKTGGEAFF. Here the CDR3 DNA reads TGCGCCAGCAGCTTCGGGACTAAAACAGGGGGGGAAGCTTTCTTT. The whole variable domain, remainder taken from reference TRBV5-1 and TRBJ1-1, is KAGVTQTPRYLIKTRGQQVTLSCSPISGHRSVSWYQQTPGQGLQFLFEYFSETQRNKGNFPGRFSGRQFSNSRSEMNVSTLELGDSALYLCASSFGTKTGGEAFFGQGTRLTVV.

The chain employs TRBV27 and TRBJ1-1, with a weak D call TRBD1 (6 bases). Germline CDR1 and CDR2: MNHEY and SMNVEV (reference sequence). The CDR3 extends over 16 amino acids. Trimming left V 3 bases short and J 3 bases short, with 17 bases between. This CDR3 is CASSLWGSGVHTEAFF. Written as DNA, the CDR3 is TGTGCCAGCAGTTTGTGGGGGTCAGGGGTTCACACTGAAGCTTTCTTT.

CDR3 DNA: TGCAGTGCCCCCCGGACTAGCGGCTTCTCCTACGAGCAGTACTTC. This codes for CSAPRTSGFSYEQYF. This chain connects TRBV20-1 to TRBJ2-7; TRBD2 aligns across 10 bases. The junction had 8 bases not matched to a gene; V was cut back by 6 bases and J by 0 bases. There are 15 residues in the CDR3. Per germline, CDR1 DFQATT and CDR2 SNEGSKA (reference sequence).

CDR3 protein: CASSHGAGNEQFF. The CDR3 DNA reads as TGTGCCAGCAGCCACGGGGCCGGGAATGAGCAGTTCTTC. This chain uses TRBV14 with TRBJ2-1; D could derive from TRBD1 or TRBD2 (5 bases each). The germline V gene has CDR1 SGHDN and CDR2 FVKESK. The CDR3 has 13 residues. V was cut by 3 bases and J by 7 bases, with 10 bases left in between.

The CDR3 spells CASSLNAGQPQHF. In DNA form, the CDR3 reads TGTGCCAGCAGCTTAAACGCGGGGCAGCCCCAGCATTTT. V usage is TRBV7-2 and J usage is TRBJ1-5; D gene ambiguous. CDR3 length: 13 residues. The germline CDR1 and CDR2 sequences are SGHTA and FQGNSA. V lost 2 bases, J lost 7 bases, and 9 bases lay in between.

The chain couples TRBV30 to TRBJ2-5; D is unresolved. Judging by the DNA end, TRBJ2-7 fits better; the J call may be wrong. CDR3 length: 14 amino acids. Germline assignment: CDR1 GTSNPN and CDR2 SVGIG (reference sequence). CDR3 in amino acids: CAWSGSRLFYEQYF. The CDR3 DNA follows: TGTGCCTGGAGCGGCAGTCGGCTTTTCTACGAGCAGTACTTC.

The rearrangement joins TRBV20-1 to TRBJ2-7; TRBD1 is a possible D gene (5 bases). Deletions cut 2 bases from V and 3 bases from J, with 11 bases between. Germline CDR1 and CDR2: DFQATT and SNEGSKA (reference sequence). The CDR3 has 13 amino acids. As DNA, the CDR3 is TGCAGTGCTAGACCCGTGACAGTCTACGAGCAGTACTTC. It is translated as CSARPVTVYEQYF.